What follows describes a single TCR beta chain. This CDR3 spans 13 amino acids. V gave up 7 bases and J gave up 7 bases, with 15 bases separating them. In germline, CDR1 is SGHTS, CDR2 YDEGEE. These data are taken from a study of shared clonotypes between healthy human individuals. Study context: Three CD4 naive, three CD4 memory, two CD8 naive and one CD8 memory plate were used per donor.

It was CD45RO-negative cells, positively selected for CCR7, that made up naive CD8 cells, with terminally differentiated effector memory CD45RA+ cells excluded. Original processing methods: As immunoSEQ supplied junction-only sequences (without quality scores), filtering differed. Generated by immunoSEQ multiplex PCR, the TCRdb table keeps only in-frame clones and is missing some. Clone size and the V and J calls come from that table; the DNA yielded D and trimming. The table records hundreds of thousands of clones, about 96% of them present only once. This chain connects TRBV5-8 to TRBJ1-5; D remains unclear. The clonotype comes from a woman under 40 in good health. Source material: naive CD8+ T cells sorted from blood. DNA for the CDR3: TGTGCCAGCTCTCAAGGGAGCGGGCAGCCCCAGCATTTT. This gives the protein CASSQGSGQPQHF.